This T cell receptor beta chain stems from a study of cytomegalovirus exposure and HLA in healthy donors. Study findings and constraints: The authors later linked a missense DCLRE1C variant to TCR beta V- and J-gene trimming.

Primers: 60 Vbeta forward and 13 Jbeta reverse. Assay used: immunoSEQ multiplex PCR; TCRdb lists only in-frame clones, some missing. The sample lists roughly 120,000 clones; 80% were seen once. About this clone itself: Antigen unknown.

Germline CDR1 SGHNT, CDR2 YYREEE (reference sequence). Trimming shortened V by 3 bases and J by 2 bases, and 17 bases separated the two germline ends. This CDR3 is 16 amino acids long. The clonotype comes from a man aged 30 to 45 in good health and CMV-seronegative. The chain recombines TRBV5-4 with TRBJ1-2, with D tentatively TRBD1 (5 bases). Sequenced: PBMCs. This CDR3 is CASSWGGSRANYGYTF. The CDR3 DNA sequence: TGTGCCAGCAGCTGGGGAGGGTCCAGGGCGAACTATGGCTACACCTTC.